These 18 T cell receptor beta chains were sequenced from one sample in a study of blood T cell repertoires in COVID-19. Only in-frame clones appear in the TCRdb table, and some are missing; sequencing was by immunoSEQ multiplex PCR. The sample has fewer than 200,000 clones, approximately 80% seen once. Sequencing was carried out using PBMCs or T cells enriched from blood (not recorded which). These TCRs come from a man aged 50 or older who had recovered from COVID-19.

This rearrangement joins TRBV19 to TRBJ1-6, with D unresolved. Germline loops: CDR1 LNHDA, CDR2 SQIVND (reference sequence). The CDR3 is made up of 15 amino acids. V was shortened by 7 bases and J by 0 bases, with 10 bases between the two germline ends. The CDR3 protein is CASTGTSSYNSPLHF. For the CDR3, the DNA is TGTGCCAGTACTGGCACCAGCTCCTATAATTCACCCCTCCACTTT.

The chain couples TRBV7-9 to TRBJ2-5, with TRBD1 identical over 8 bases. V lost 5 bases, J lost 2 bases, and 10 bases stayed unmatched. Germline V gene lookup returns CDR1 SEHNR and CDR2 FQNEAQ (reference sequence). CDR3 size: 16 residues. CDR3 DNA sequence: TGTGCCAGCAGCCAAGGACAGGGCCGACCTCAAGAGACCCAGTACTTC. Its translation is CASSQGQGRPQETQYF.

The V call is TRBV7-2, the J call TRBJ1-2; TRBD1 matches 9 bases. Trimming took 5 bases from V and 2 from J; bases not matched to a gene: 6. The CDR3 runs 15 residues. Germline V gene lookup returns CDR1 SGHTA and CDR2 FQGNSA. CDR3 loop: CASSPGGTGNYGYTF. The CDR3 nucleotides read TGTGCCAGCAGCCCCGGAGGGACAGGGAACTATGGCTACACCTTC.

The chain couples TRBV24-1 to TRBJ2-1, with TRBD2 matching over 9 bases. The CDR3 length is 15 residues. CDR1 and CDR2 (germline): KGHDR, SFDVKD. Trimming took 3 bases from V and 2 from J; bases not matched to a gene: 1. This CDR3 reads CATSDLAGTYNEQFF. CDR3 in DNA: TGTGCCACCAGTGATCTAGCGGGGACCTACAATGAGCAGTTCTTC.

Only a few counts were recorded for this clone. CDR3 sequence reads: CASSQVLAGRFYGYTF. DNA of the CDR3: TGCGCCAGCAGCCAAGTACTGGCAGGGCGCTTCTATGGCTACACCTTC. The chain employs TRBV4-1 and TRBJ1-2; TRBD1 is a possible D gene (5 bases). This CDR3 is 16 amino acids long. Trimming removed 1 base at V and 4 bases at J, with 16 bases between. Germline V gene lookup returns CDR1 MGHRA and CDR2 YSYEKL.

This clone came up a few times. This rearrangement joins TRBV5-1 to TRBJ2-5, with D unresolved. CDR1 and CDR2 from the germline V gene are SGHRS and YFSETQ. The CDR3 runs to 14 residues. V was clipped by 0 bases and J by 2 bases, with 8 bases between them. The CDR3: CASSLDSFQETQYF. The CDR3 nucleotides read TGCGCCAGCAGCTTGGATAGCTTTCAAGAGACCCAGTACTTC.

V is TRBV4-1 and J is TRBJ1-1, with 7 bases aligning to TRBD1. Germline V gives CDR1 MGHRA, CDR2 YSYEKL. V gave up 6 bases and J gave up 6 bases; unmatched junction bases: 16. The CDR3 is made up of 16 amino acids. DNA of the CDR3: TGCGCCAGCAGATCAGCCGGGACAGAGAGGGAGGCTGAAGCTTTCTTT. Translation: CASRSAGTEREAEAFF.

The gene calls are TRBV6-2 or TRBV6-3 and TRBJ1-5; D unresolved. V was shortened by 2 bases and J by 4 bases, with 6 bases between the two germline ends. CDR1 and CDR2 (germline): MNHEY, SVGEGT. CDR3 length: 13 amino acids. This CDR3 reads CASSYAGNQPQHF. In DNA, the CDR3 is TGTGCCAGCAGTTACGCGGGAAATCAGCCCCAGCATTTT.

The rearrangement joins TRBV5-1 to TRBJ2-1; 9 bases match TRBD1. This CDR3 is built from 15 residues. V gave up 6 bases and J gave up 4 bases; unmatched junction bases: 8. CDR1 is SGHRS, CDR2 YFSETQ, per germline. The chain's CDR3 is CASILGTGPYNEQFF. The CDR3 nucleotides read TGCGCCAGCATCTTAGGGACAGGGCCTTACAATGAGCAGTTCTTC.

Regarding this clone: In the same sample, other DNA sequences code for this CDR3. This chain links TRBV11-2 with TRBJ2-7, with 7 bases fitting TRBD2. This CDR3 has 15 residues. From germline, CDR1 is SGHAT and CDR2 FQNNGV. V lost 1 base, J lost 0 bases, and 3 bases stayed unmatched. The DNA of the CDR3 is TGTGCCAGCAGCTTAGCGGGGGGAAGCTCCTACGAGCAGTACTTC. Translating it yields CASSLAGGSSYEQYF.

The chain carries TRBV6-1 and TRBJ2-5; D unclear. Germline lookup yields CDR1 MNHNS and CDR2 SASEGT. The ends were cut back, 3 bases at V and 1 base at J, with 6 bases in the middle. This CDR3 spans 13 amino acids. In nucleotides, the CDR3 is TGTGCCAGCAGTGACAACTCCCAAGAGACCCAGTACTTC. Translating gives CASSDNSQETQYF.

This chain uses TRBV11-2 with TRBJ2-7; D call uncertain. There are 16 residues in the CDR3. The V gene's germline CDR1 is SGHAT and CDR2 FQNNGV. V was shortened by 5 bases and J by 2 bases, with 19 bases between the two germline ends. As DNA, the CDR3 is TGTGCCAGCAGCCCAGGCAGTTGGATAAAACCCTACGAGCAGTACTTC. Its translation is CASSPGSWIKPYEQYF.

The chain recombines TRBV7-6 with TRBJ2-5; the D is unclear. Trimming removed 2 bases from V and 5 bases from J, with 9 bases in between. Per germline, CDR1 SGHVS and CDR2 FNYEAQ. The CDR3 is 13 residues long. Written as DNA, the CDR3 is TGTGCCAGCAGCTTATTTAGTCTCGAGACCCAGTACTTC. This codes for CASSLFSLETQYF.

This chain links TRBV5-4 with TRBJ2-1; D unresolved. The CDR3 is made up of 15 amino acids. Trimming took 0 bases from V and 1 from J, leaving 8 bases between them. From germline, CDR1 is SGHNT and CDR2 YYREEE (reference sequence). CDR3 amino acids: CASSLDPESYNEQFF. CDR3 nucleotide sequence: TGTGCCAGCAGCTTGGATCCAGAATCCTACAATGAGCAGTTCTTC.

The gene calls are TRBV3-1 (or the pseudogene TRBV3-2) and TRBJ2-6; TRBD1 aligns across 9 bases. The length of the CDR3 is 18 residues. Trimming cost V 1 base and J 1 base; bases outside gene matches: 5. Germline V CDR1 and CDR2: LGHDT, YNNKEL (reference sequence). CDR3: CASSQVGQGISGANVLTF. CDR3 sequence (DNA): TGTGCCAGCAGCCAAGTGGGACAGGGAATTTCTGGGGCCAACGTCCTGACTTTC.

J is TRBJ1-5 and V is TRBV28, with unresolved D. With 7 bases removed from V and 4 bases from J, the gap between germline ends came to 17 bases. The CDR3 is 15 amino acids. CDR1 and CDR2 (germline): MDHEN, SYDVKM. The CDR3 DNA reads TGTGCCAGCAACCCAGAGGGTTTGGGGAATCAGCCCCAGCATTTT. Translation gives CASNPEGLGNQPQHF.

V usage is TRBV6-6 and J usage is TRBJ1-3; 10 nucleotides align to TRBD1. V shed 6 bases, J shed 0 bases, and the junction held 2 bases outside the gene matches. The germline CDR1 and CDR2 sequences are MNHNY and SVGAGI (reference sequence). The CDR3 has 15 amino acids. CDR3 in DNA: TGTGCCAGCAGGACAGGGGGCACCTCTGGAAACACCATATATTTT. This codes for CASRTGGTSGNTIYF.

The DNA of the CDR3 is TGTGCCAGTACTCGCAAGGGGGACGGCGACTCTGGAAACACCATATATTTT. It yields the protein CASTRKGDGDSGNTIYF. This chain links TRBV19 with TRBJ1-3; D might be TRBD1 (6 bases). The CDR3 is 17 amino acids. Germline V gene data show CDR1 as LNHDA and CDR2 as SQIVND (reference sequence). The V end was cut by 7 bases, the J end by 0 bases, with 19 bases between.